This is a list of T cell receptor beta chains from one sample in a study of blood T cell repertoires in COVID-19. The protocol was immunoSEQ multiplex PCR, while the TCRdb copy is restricted to in-frame clones and leaves out a portion. The sample lists tens of thousands of clones; under 95% were seen once. The sequenced sample was peripheral blood. Source of these receptors: a human donor in a cohort sampled during active COVID-19. The CDR3 runs from the conserved cysteine through the conserved F or W. The D gene is left open where the match is weak. Clone sizes are given selectively: once, few, many, or a class where the clone is expanded.

CDR3 protein: CASRGRATYGYTF; CDR3 DNA: TGTGCCAGCAGGGGTAGGGCTACTTATGGCTACACCTTC; clone size: .; D gene: .; J gene: TRBJ1-2; V gene: TRBV19
CDR3 protein: CASSLFATYSGANVLTF; CDR3 DNA: TGTGCCAGCAGTTTATTTGCCACCTACTCTGGGGCCAACGTCCTGACTTTC; clone size: .; D gene: .; J gene: TRBJ2-6; V gene: TRBV28
CDR3 protein: CASSSFTDTQYF; CDR3 DNA: TGTGCCAGCAGCTCCTTCACAGATACGCAGTATTTT; clone size: .; D gene: .; J gene: TRBJ2-3; V gene: TRBV14
CDR3 protein: CSASGINEQYF; CDR3 DNA: TGCAGTGCTAGCGGGATAAACGAGCAGTACTTC; clone size: .; D gene: .; J gene: TRBJ2-7; V gene: TRBV20-1
CDR3 protein: CASRPGTSGYEQYF; CDR3 DNA: TGTGCCAGCCGACCCGGGACTAGCGGATACGAGCAGTACTTC; clone size: .; D gene: TRBD2; J gene: TRBJ2-7; V gene: TRBV18
CDR3 protein: CASSPGTGSRQPQHF; CDR3 DNA: TGTGCCAGCAGTCCTGGGACAGGGTCGCGTCAGCCCCAGCATTTT; clone size: .; D gene: TRBD1; J gene: TRBJ1-5; V gene: TRBV6-5
CDR3 protein: CASSPQSLTYEQYF; CDR3 DNA: TGTGCCAGCAGCCCCCAAAGCCTTACCTACGAGCAGTACTTC; clone size: .; D gene: .; J gene: TRBJ2-7; V gene: TRBV9
CDR3 protein: CATSKGLGNTGELFF; CDR3 DNA: TGTGCCACCAGTAAGGGACTAGGGAACACCGGGGAGCTGTTTTTT; clone size: .; D gene: TRBD2; J gene: TRBJ2-2; V gene: TRBV15
CDR3 protein: CASSISGKETQYF; CDR3 DNA: TGTGCCAGTAGTATTTCCGGGAAAGAGACCCAGTACTTC; clone size: .; D gene: .; J gene: TRBJ2-5; V gene: TRBV19
CDR3 protein: CASSRRQQETQYF; CDR3 DNA: TGTGCCAGCAGTCGGCGGCAGCAAGAGACCCAGTACTTC; clone size: .; D gene: .; J gene: TRBJ2-5; V gene: TRBV6-2/TRBV6-3
CDR3 protein: CASSLDRGRSNQPQHF; CDR3 DNA: TGTGCCAGCAGCTTGGACAGGGGGCGAAGCAATCAGCCCCAGCATTTT; clone size: .; D gene: TRBD1; J gene: TRBJ1-5; V gene: TRBV11-2
CDR3 protein: CSVLAGVSYNEQFF; CDR3 DNA: TGCAGCGTTCTAGCGGGAGTCTCCTACAATGAGCAGTTCTTC; clone size: .; D gene: TRBD2; J gene: TRBJ2-1; V gene: TRBV29-1
CDR3 protein: CASSIDPLTGPNTGELFF; CDR3 DNA: TGTGCCAGTAGTATAGACCCGTTAACAGGGCCAAACACCGGGGAGCTGTTTTTT; clone size: .; D gene: .; J gene: TRBJ2-2; V gene: TRBV19
CDR3 protein: CASSLANGGESSPLHF; CDR3 DNA: TGCGCCAGCAGCTTGGCCAATGGGGGGGAAAGTTCACCCCTCCACTTT; clone size: .; D gene: .; J gene: TRBJ1-6; V gene: TRBV5-1
CDR3 protein: CASRWTEGDGNTEAFF; CDR3 DNA: TGTGCCAGCCGGTGGACAGAGGGGGATGGGAACACTGAAGCTTTCTTT; clone size: .; D gene: .; J gene: TRBJ1-1; V gene: TRBV5-5
CDR3 protein: CASSSLTGGSTDTQYF; CDR3 DNA: TGTGCCAGCAGCTCCCTGACAGGGGGTAGCACAGATACGCAGTATTTT; clone size: .; D gene: TRBD1; J gene: TRBJ2-3; V gene: TRBV7-3
CDR3 protein: CASSLGDRSEETQYF; CDR3 DNA: TGTGCCAGCAGCTTGGGGGACAGGTCCGAAGAGACCCAGTACTTC; clone size: .; D gene: TRBD1; J gene: TRBJ2-5; V gene: TRBV5-8
CDR3 protein: CASSQDRAYTEAFF; CDR3 DNA: TGTGCCAGCAGCCAAGACAGGGCTTACACTGAAGCTTTCTTT; clone size: .; D gene: TRBD1; J gene: TRBJ1-1; V gene: TRBV7-3
CDR3 protein: CASSRGAEEETQYF; CDR3 DNA: TGCGCCAGCAGCCGCGGGGCAGAAGAAGAGACCCAGTACTTC; clone size: .; D gene: .; J gene: TRBJ2-5; V gene: TRBV5-1
CDR3 protein: CASSMRESDTQYF; CDR3 DNA: TGTGCCAGCAGCATGCGGGAGTCAGATACGCAGTATTTT; clone size: .; D gene: TRBD2; J gene: TRBJ2-3; V gene: TRBV5-4
CDR3 protein: CASSEAVQRGGEQYF; CDR3 DNA: TGTGCCAGCAGTGAAGCGGTCCAGAGGGGAGGGGAGCAGTACTTC; clone size: .; D gene: TRBD2; J gene: TRBJ2-7; V gene: TRBV6-1
CDR3 protein: CASSDAQGAKFF; CDR3 DNA: TGTGCCAGCAGCGACGCACAGGGGGCGAAGTTCTTC; clone size: .; D gene: TRBD1; J gene: TRBJ2-1; V gene: TRBV13
CDR3 protein: CASSGLWQGPQHF; CDR3 DNA: TGTGCCAGCTCGGGACTTTGGCAAGGGCCCCAGCATTTT; clone size: .; D gene: .; J gene: TRBJ1-5; V gene: TRBV6-5
CDR3 protein: CASSPPSTGFGYEQYF; CDR3 DNA: TGTGCCAGCTCACCACCTAGTACGGGGTTTGGTTACGAGCAGTACTTC; clone size: .; D gene: .; J gene: TRBJ2-7; V gene: TRBV18
CDR3 protein: CATSRVTDSTYEQYF; CDR3 DNA: TGTGCCACCAGCAGAGTGACAGACAGCACCTACGAGCAGTACTTC; clone size: .; D gene: .; J gene: TRBJ2-7; V gene: TRBV15
CDR3 protein: CATRDRESTDTQYF; CDR3 DNA: TGTGCCACCAGGGACAGGGAGAGCACAGATACGCAGTATTTT; clone size: once; D gene: TRBD1; J gene: TRBJ2-3; V gene: TRBV24-1
CDR3 protein: CASSLWVGREVTDTQYF; CDR3 DNA: TGTGCCAGCAGCTTATGGGTGGGTCGGGAGGTCACAGATACGCAGTATTTT; clone size: .; D gene: TRBD2; J gene: TRBJ2-3; V gene: TRBV11-2